The source of this T cell receptor (beta chain) is a study of Tregs in tolerant kidney transplant recipients. Study outcomes and limitations: Expanding Tregs on activated donor B cells appeared to best identify donor-specific TCRbeta clones.

CD4+CD25+CD127- Tregs, CD4+CD25- non-Tregs, CD4 and CD8 cells were sorted. This CDR3 spans 16 amino acids. Germline CDR1 is MNHEY and CDR2 is SVGEGT. Trimming pared 6 bases from V and 2 bases from J, leaving 19 bases between. The assay was immunoSEQ multiplex PCR, and TCRdb's table has in-frame clones only and misses some. There are fewer than 55,000 clones in the sample, with about 0.83% held by the top ten. Comment on this clone: As yet, its antigen is unknown. Read coverage stops 3 residues before the CDR3 terminus; the germline J gene supplies the remainder.

V gene TRBV6-2 or TRBV6-3 combines with J gene TRBJ2-5; D is perhaps TRBD2 (6 bases). This TCR derives from a human donor who received a combined kidney and bone marrow transplant. The starting material was CD4+ T cells from blood, obtained before the transplant. CDR3 loop: CASREDRGTWQETQYF. The sequenced CDR3 bases are TGTGCCAGCAGGGAGGATCGGGGGACGTGGCAAGAGACC.